What follows are 9 T cell receptor beta chains derived from one specimen sequenced in a study of graft-versus-host responses after intestinal transplantation. The antigens of these receptors remain unknown. Data came from immunoSEQ multiplex PCR; TCRdb stores just in-frame clones and leaves some out. The table records fewer than 120,000 clones, 93% of them present only once. The input for sequencing was unstimulated CD8+ T cells sorted from spleen or lymph node cells, taken before intestinal transplant. These receptor sequences come from a human donor who received an intestinal transplant.

V usage is TRBV29-1 and J usage is TRBJ2-1; D is ambiguous. CDR1 and CDR2 from the germline V gene are SQVTM and ANQGSEA. The CDR3 is made up of 15 amino acids. V lost 7 bases to trimming and J lost 0 bases, with 16 bases between them. The CDR3, as DNA: TGCAGCGATGGTGGGCGCCTAAGCTCCTACAATGAGCAGTTCTTC. Translating gives CSDGGRLSSYNEQFF.

V and J are TRBV6-5 and TRBJ2-7; D is possibly TRBD1 (6 bases). The CDR3 consists of 15 residues. V was shortened by 5 bases and J by 3 bases, with 17 bases between the two germline ends. Germline V gene lookup returns CDR1 MNHEY and CDR2 SVGAGI. CDR3 residues: CASSITTGSYYEQYF. The CDR3 DNA reads TGTGCCAGCAGTATAACCACAGGGAGTTACTACGAGCAGTACTTC.

This CDR3 reads CAVRESRNNEQFF. DNA for the CDR3: TGTGCCGTCCGGGAGAGTAGAAACAATGAGCAGTTCTTC. This chain joins TRBV9 and TRBJ2-1; the D gene is possibly TRBD2 (6 bases). V gave up 10 bases and J gave up 5 bases, with 16 bases separating them. Germline CDR1 SGDLS, CDR2 YYNGEE. The CDR3 covers 13 residues.

This chain uses TRBV5-4 with TRBJ2-1, with D hard to call. CDR3 size: 11 residues. Germline CDR1 and CDR2: SGHNT and YYREEE (reference sequence). The ends were cut back, 4 bases at V and 7 bases at J, with 6 bases in the middle. The CDR3 DNA follows: TGTGCCAGCAGCGCCTCTAATGAGCAGTTCTTC. This sequence encodes CASSASNEQFF.

The chain carries TRBV28 and TRBJ2-3; D is unresolved. CDR1 and CDR2 (germline): MDHEN, SYDVKM. The CDR3 length is 11 residues. With 8 bases removed from V and 4 bases from J, the gap between germline ends came to 7 bases. CDR3 DNA sequence: TGTGCCAGCTCTCCAGCAGATACGCAGTATTTT. This encodes CASSPADTQYF.

The rearrangement uses TRBV19 and TRBJ2-2, with D possibly being TRBD1 or TRBD2 (5 bases each). There are 15 residues in the CDR3. V lost 3 bases and J lost 3, with 11 bases in between. Looked up from germline, CDR1 is LNHDA and CDR2 is SQIVND (reference sequence). The CDR3 is CASSIGALHTGELFF. CDR3 DNA sequence: TGTGCCAGTAGTATCGGGGCCCTCCACACCGGGGAGCTGTTTTTT.

This rearrangement joins TRBV6-5 to TRBJ2-1, with 7 positions matching TRBD1. Germline V gene sequence: CDR1 MNHEY, CDR2 SVGAGI. The CDR3 runs to 14 residues. Trimming cost V 3 bases and J 8 bases; bases outside gene matches: 7. CDR3 region: CASSYGPGQYEQFF. DNA of the CDR3: TGTGCCAGCAGTTATGGCCCGGGACAGTATGAGCAGTTCTTC.

The V gene is TRBV4-1, the J gene TRBJ2-2; D gene uncertain. Germline V gene lookup returns CDR1 MGHRA and CDR2 YSYEKL. The CDR3 spans 15 residues. V gave up 0 bases and J gave up 7 bases, with 12 bases separating them. The CDR3 loop is CASSQEPGVSGELFF. Written as DNA, the CDR3 is TGCGCCAGCAGCCAAGAGCCTGGGGTGAGCGGGGAGCTGTTTTTT.

This clone was recorded once. This chain joins TRBV10-3 and TRBJ2-5; no clear D. This CDR3 has 13 amino acids. CDR1 and CDR2 from the germline V gene are ENHRY and SYGVKD. V lost 3 bases to trimming and J lost 5 bases, with 10 bases between them. CDR3 sequence (DNA): TGTGCCATCAGTGAAGCTGACCTGGAGACCCAGTACTTC. Protein sequence: CAISEADLETQYF.